This TCR beta chain is drawn from a study of blood T cell repertoires in COVID-19. Across the study: COVID-19 samples from acute and convalescent phases originated in the United States, Italy and Spain. PBMCs, B-cell-depleted T cells, or T cells provided the cDNA or gDNA that made up the material.

CDR3 length: 15 amino acids. Germline values: CDR1 MDHEN, CDR2 SYDVKM. V gave up 7 bases and J gave up 1 base, with 14 bases separating them. As originally analysed: Amplification of reference gene primers provided the estimated nucleated cell counts. Some clones are missing from TCRdb's copy, which holds only in-frame ones; the method was immunoSEQ multiplex PCR. V and J calls plus clone size are reproduced from that table; the DNA served to infer D and trimming. The sample contains roughly 98,000 clones, 92% of which appear only once. The material sequenced was peripheral blood. The gene calls are TRBV28 and TRBJ2-1, with D possibly being TRBD2 (6 bases). This TCR was sampled from a woman aged 60-75 years with active COVID-19. The CDR3 DNA follows: TGTGCCAGCATATCCCTTGGGACTTCCTACAATGAGCAGTTCTTC. Amino acids: CASISLGTSYNEQFF.